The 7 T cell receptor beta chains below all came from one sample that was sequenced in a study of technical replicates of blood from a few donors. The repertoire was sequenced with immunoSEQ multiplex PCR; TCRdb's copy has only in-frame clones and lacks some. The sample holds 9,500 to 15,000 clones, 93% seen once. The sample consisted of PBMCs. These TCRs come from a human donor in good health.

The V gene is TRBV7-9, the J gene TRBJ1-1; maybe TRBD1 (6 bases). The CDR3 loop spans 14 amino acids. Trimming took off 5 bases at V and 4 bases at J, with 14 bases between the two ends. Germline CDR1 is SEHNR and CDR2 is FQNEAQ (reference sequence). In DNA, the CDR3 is TGTGCCAGCAGCCAACAGGGTTCGGGCACTGAAGCTTTCTTT. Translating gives CASSQQGSGTEAFF.

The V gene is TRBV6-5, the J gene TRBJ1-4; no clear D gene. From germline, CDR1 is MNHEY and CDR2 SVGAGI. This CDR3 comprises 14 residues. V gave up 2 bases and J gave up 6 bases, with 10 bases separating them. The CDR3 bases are TGTGCCAGCAGTTACGGCGGGAGCTATGAAAAACTGTTTTTT. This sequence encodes CASSYGGSYEKLFF.

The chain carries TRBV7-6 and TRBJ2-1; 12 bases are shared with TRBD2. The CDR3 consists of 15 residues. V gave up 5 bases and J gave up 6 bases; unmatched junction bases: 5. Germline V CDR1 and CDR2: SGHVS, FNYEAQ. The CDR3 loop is CASSIWTSGTNEQFF. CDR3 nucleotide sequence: TGTGCCAGCAGCATCTGGACTAGCGGGACCAATGAGCAGTTCTTC.

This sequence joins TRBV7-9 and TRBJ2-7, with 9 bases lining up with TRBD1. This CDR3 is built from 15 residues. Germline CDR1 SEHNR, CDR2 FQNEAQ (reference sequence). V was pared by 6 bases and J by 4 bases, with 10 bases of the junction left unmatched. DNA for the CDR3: TGTGCCAGCAGTCCACGGACAGGGGTAAGGTACGAGCAGTACTTC. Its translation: CASSPRTGVRYEQYF.

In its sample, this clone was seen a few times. CDR3 in DNA: TGTGCCAGCACCCCGGGGGGGGGTAGCGTCGAGCAGTACTTC. Translating it yields CASTPGGGSVEQYF. The genes are TRBV7-9 and TRBJ2-7; the match to TRBD2 covers 8 bases. Germline lookup yields CDR1 SEHNR and CDR2 FQNEAQ (reference sequence). The CDR3 covers 14 residues. J was trimmed by 6 bases and V by 7 bases; bases with no gene match: 11.

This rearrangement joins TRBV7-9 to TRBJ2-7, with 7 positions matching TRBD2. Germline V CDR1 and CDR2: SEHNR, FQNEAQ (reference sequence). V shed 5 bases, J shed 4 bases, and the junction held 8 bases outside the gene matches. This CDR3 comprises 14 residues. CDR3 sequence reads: CASSPLAAGYEQYF. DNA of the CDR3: TGTGCCAGCAGCCCCCTGGCAGCGGGGTACGAGCAGTACTTC. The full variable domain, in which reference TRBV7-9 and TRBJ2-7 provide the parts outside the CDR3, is DTGVSQNPRHKITKRGQNVTFRCDPISEHNRLYWYRQTLGQGPEFLTYFQNEAQLEKSRLLSDRFSAERPKGSFSTLEIQRTEQGDSAMYLCASSPLAAGYEQYFGPGTRLTVT.

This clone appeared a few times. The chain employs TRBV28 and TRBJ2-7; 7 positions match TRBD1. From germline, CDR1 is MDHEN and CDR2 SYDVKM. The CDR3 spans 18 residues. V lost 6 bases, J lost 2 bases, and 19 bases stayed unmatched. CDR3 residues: CASSLLYARGKQTYEQYF. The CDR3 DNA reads TGTGCCAGCAGCCTTCTCTATGCCAGGGGGAAACAAACCTACGAGCAGTACTTC.